This T cell receptor beta chain was identified during a study of cytotoxic CD8 clonotypes in ibrutinib-treated CLL. Study overall: The taking of response samples occurred after a median roughly twelve months of treatment, with a range of 6 to 36. Mean yields were 255,043 productive templates and about 97,000 productive rearrangements per sample.

General study results and limits: Public clonotypes showed up rarely, and on treatment they shrank or held steady. Sampling schedules were unmatched across sustained-remission and progressing patients.

Method: immunoSEQ multiplex PCR; TCRdb's copy keeps in-frame clones and lacks some. The profile shows 130,000 to 150,000 clones, around three quarters of them singletons. V lost 4 bases, J lost 10 bases, and 8 bases lay in between. This CDR3 spans 11 amino acids. The germline V gene encodes CDR1 SGHDN and CDR2 FVKESK. There are a few counts of this clone. Its antigen is still unknown. This TCR was sampled from a human donor with chronic lymphocytic leukemia. This specimen was PBMCs, taken after 12 months of ibrutinib treatment. The rearrangement uses TRBV14 and TRBJ2-1, with D perhaps TRBD1 (7 bases). The CDR3 loop is CASSPGGEQFF. CDR3 DNA sequence: TGTGCCAGCAGCCCAGGGGGGGAGCAGTTCTTC.